A single sample gave rise to the 13 T cell receptor beta chains below, sequenced in a study of blood T cell repertoires in COVID-19. Clones were sequenced by immunoSEQ multiplex PCR, and TCRdb holds only the in-frame ones, with some missing. The profile shows roughly 310,000 clones, roughly 90% of them singletons. Input material: peripheral blood. The receptor set was obtained from a woman in her forties or fifties with active or convalescent COVID-19.

The chain has TRBV9 and TRBJ2-3, with TRBD2 matching 11 bases. Germline CDR1 and CDR2: SGDLS and YYNGEE. J lost 2 bases, V lost 0 bases, and 14 bases had no gene match. This CDR3 is 20 amino acids long. Here the CDR3 DNA reads TGTGCCAGCAGCGTAGGAGGGCTAGCGGGAGGAAGTAGTGACACAGATACGCAGTATTTT. This codes for CASSVGGLAGGSSDTDTQYF.

The gene calls are TRBV5-5 and TRBJ1-1; D is perhaps TRBD1 (5 bases). V dropped 0 bases and J dropped 0 bases, with 15 bases sitting between them. The CDR3 runs to 17 residues. Germline CDR1 SGHKS, CDR2 YYEKEE (reference sequence). CDR3 nucleotide sequence: TGTGCCAGCAGCTTGGTAGGCGCCGGGGGATTGAACACTGAAGCTTTCTTT. It codes for CASSLVGAGGLNTEAFF.

V is TRBV18 and J is TRBJ2-1; 7 nucleotides align to TRBD2. The V gene's germline CDR1 is KGHSH and CDR2 LQKENI. V dropped 3 bases and J dropped 4; count of bases not matched to a gene: 12. The CDR3 contains 17 residues. The CDR3 DNA sequence: TGTGCCAGCTCACCGAACCAAGCGGGGCCCCCTTACAATGAGCAGTTCTTC. Its translation is CASSPNQAGPPYNEQFF.

V is TRBV29-1 and J is TRBJ1-5, with D tentatively TRBD1 (5 bases). From germline, CDR1 is SQVTM and CDR2 ANQGSEA. The CDR3 has 14 amino acids. Deletions cut 5 bases from V and 1 base from J, with 12 bases between. The CDR3 sequence is CSVRVGGSNQPQHF. The CDR3 coding sequence is TGCAGCGTTCGCGTCGGGGGGAGCAATCAGCCCCAGCATTTT.

The chain couples TRBV7-2 to TRBJ1-2; 9 positions agree with TRBD1. CDR1 and CDR2 (germline): SGHTA, FQGNSA. The CDR3 runs 15 residues. With 5 bases clipped from V and 5 bases from J, the junction kept 9 bases outside the gene matches. This CDR3 reads CASSPGTGLLYGYTF. CDR3 nucleotide sequence: TGTGCCAGCAGCCCCGGGACAGGGTTACTTTATGGCTACACCTTC.

This chain uses TRBV2 with TRBJ1-1, with a possible D match to TRBD1 (5 bases). Trimming stripped 6 bases from V and 6 bases from J, with 17 bases between. The CDR3 runs 14 residues. The germline V gene has CDR1 SNHLY and CDR2 FYNNEI. The CDR3 bases are TGTGCCAGCAGCCTGGACACCGGAGGGCCTGAAGCTTTCTTT. This sequence encodes CASSLDTGGPEAFF. Supplemented by reference TRBV2 and TRBJ1-1, the full variable domain reads EPEVTQTPSHQVTQMGQEVILRCVPISNHLYFYWYRQILGQKVEFLVSFYNNEISEKSEIFDDQFSVERPDGSNFTLKIRSTKLEDSAMYFCASSLDTGGPEAFFGQGTRLTVV.

This clone was counted once. The gene calls are TRBV7-2 and TRBJ1-5, with D maybe TRBD1 (5 bases). V was clipped by 4 bases and J by 0 bases, with 10 bases between them. The CDR3 runs 15 residues. Per the germline V gene, CDR1 is SGHTA and CDR2 is FQGNSA. CDR3 in DNA: TGTGCCAGCAGCTCCGACAGTAATAGCAATCAGCCCCAGCATTTT. It yields the protein CASSSDSNSNQPQHF.

This clone was seen only a few times. The chain joins TRBV10-2 to TRBJ2-1, with D unclear. Germline CDR1 WSHSY, CDR2 SAAADI. The CDR3 runs 15 residues. V lost 4 bases, J lost 4 bases, and 14 bases lay in between. The CDR3 sequence is CASSAVSAEYNEQFF. In DNA form, the CDR3 reads TGCGCCAGCAGTGCCGTTTCGGCGGAATACAATGAGCAGTTCTTC.

This clone was recorded only once. Other DNA sequences in this specimen translate into the identical CDR3. The chain joins TRBV5-1 to TRBJ2-5, with TRBD1 as a possible D gene (6 bases). Trimming removed 0 bases from V and 2 bases from J, with 8 bases in between. Germline values: CDR1 SGHRS, CDR2 YFSETQ. The CDR3 is 14 residues long. The CDR3 bases are TGCGCCAGCAGCTTGGGAGGGACACAAGAGACCCAGTACTTC. It yields the protein CASSLGGTQETQYF. Variable domain in full (rest from reference TRBV5-1 and TRBJ2-5): KAGVTQTPRYLIKTRGQQVTLSCSPISGHRSVSWYQQTPGQGLQFLFEYFSETQRNKGNFPGRFSGRQFSNSRSEMNVSTLELGDSALYLCASSLGGTQETQYFGPGTRLLVL.

This sequence joins TRBV30 and TRBJ1-6; D ambiguous. Germline lookup yields CDR1 GTSNPN and CDR2 SVGIG (reference sequence). The CDR3 contains 15 residues. Trimming took 0 bases from V and 9 from J, leaving 15 bases between them. This chain's CDR3 is CAWSVQSGDGSPLHF. DNA for the CDR3: TGTGCCTGGAGTGTACAGTCCGGCGACGGTTCACCCCTCCACTTT.

The chain has TRBV21-1 and TRBJ1-1. TRBV21-1 is classified as a pseudogene. The CDR3 spans 16 residues. The CDR3 DNA is TGTGCCAGCAGCCCTACGGGGTGGGAAATGAACACTGAAGCTTTCTTT. Translation gives CASSPTGWEMNTEAFF.

The V and J genes are TRBV7-3 and TRBJ2-3, with 9 bases that match TRBD1. The germline V gene has CDR1 SGHTA and CDR2 FQGTGA. Trimming at V came to 5 bases and at J to 8 bases, leaving 5 bases not matched to a gene. This CDR3 is built from 13 residues. The CDR3 sequence: CASSSGQGTTQYF. CDR3 DNA sequence: TGTGCCAGCAGCAGTGGACAGGGGACTACGCAGTATTTT.

The chain couples TRBV7-8 to TRBJ1-5; no clear D gene. The CDR3 is 14 amino acids. V lost 5 bases to trimming and J lost 7 bases, with 15 bases between them. Germline CDR1 and CDR2: SGHVS and FQNEAQ. The CDR3, as DNA: TGTGCCAGCAGCGCCAACCCGTTACTCCAGCCCCAGCATTTT. Amino acids: CASSANPLLQPQHF. The full variable domain, rest sourced from reference TRBV7-8 and TRBJ1-5, is GAGVSQSPRYKVAKRGQDVALRCDPISGHVSLFWYQQALGQGPEFLTYFQNEAQLDKSGLPSDRFFAERPEGSVSTLKIQRTQQEDSAVYLCASSANPLLQPQHFGDGTRLSIL.